The 3 T cell receptor beta chains given below trace back to one sample, sequenced in a study of regulatory T cells in long-lasting Graves disease. Investigators prepared the TCR beta libraries by applying iRepertoire HTBI primers and Arm-PCR of CDR3 regions. One entry per CDR3 protein, called by TCRdb with MiXCR from the multiplex PCR reads. The data show approximately 540,000 distinct CDR3 sequences, about 12% seen once. Stated time point: newly diagnosed GD, antithyroid drugs for less than 3 months. The TCR library was prepared using RNA isolated from PBMCs. These records were also assigned to another study, of T cells in Graves' hyperthyroidism and ophthalmopathy.

The sample in question was peripheral blood mononuclear cells (PBMCs), obtained at new diagnosis, from a patient treated with antithyroid drugs. These receptor sequences come from a woman aged 30 to 39 with Graves disease.

This clonotype was recorded at least ten times. This chain connects TRBV11-2 to TRBJ2-1; D is undetermined. The CDR3 is 16 amino acids. CDR1 SGHAT and CDR2 FQNNGV come from the germline V gene. The V end lost 8 bases, the J end lost 1 base, and 18 bases lay between the germline ends. CDR3 nucleotide sequence: TGTGCCAGCCGAGTCGTCGGGTCTGTATCCTACAATGAGCAGTTCTTC. Its protein is CASRVVGSVSYNEQFF.

V usage is TRBV7-6 and J usage is TRBJ2-1; D might be TRBD2 (6 bases). The germline V gene encodes CDR1 SGHVS and CDR2 FNYEAQ. V was shortened by 7 bases and J by 4 bases, with 14 bases between the two germline ends. CDR3 size: 14 residues. The CDR3, as DNA: TGTGCCAGCAAAGTAGCGGCCATATACAATGAGCAGTTCTTC. Translating gives CASKVAAIYNEQFF. Together with reference TRBV7-6 and TRBJ2-1, the CDR3 gives the full variable domain: GAGVSQSPRYKVTKRGQDVALRCDPISGHVSLYWYRQALGQGPEFLTYFNYEAQQDKSGLPNDRFSAERPEGSISTLTIQRTEQRDSAMYRCASKVAAIYNEQFFGPGTRLTVL.

This clonotype was counted only a few times. This chain uses TRBV7-9 with TRBJ1-2, with no clear D. V lost 8 bases to trimming and J lost 1 base, with 11 bases between them. The CDR3 has 13 residues. The germline V gene encodes CDR1 SEHNR and CDR2 FQNEAQ (reference sequence). CDR3 in DNA: TGTGCCAGCGTCGCAGATGATAACTATGGCTACACCTTC. Amino acid sequence: CASVADDNYGYTF.